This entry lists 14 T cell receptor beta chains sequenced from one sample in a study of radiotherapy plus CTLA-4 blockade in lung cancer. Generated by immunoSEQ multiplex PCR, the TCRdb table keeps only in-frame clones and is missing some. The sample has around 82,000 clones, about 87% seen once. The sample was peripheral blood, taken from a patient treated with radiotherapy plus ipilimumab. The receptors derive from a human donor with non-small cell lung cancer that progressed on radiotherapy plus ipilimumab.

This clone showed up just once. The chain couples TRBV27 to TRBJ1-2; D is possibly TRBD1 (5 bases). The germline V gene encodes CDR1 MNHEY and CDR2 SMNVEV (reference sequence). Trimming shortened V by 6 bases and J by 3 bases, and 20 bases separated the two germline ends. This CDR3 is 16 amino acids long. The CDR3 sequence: CASSPVLGVRDYGYTF. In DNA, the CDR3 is TGTGCCAGCAGCCCCGTTTTGGGGGTCAGAGACTATGGCTACACCTTC.

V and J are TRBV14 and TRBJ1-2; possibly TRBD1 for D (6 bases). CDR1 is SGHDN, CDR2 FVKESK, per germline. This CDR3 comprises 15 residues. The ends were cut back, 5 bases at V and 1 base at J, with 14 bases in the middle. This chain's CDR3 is CASSAAGTLNYGYTF. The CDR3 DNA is TGTGCCAGCAGCGCAGCCGGGACACTTAACTATGGCTACACCTTC. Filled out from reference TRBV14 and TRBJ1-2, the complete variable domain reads EAGVTQFPSHSVIEKGQTVTLRCDPISGHDNLYWYRRVMGKEIKFLLHFVKESKQDESGMPNNRFLAERTGGTYSTLKVQPAELEDSGVYFCASSAAGTLNYGYTFGSGTRLTVV.

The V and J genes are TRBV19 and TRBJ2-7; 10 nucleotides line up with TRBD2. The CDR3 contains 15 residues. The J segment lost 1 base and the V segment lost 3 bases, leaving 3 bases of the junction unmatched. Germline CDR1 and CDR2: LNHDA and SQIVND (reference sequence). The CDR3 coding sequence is TGTGCCAGTAGTATTTCTAGCGGGGGTTCCTACGAGCAGTACTTC. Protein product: CASSISSGGSYEQYF.

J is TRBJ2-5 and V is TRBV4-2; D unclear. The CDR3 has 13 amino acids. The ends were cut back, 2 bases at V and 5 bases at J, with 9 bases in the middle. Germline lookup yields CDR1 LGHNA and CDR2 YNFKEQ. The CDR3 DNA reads TGTGCCAGCAGCCAAACCCAGTGGGAGACCCAGTACTTC. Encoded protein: CASSQTQWETQYF.

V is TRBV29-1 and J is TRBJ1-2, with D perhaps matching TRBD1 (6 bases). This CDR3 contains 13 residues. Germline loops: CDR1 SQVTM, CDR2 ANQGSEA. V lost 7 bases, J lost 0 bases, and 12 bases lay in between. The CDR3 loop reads CSAEGGSNYGYTF. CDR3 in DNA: TGCAGCGCCGAGGGGGGTTCTAACTATGGCTACACCTTC.

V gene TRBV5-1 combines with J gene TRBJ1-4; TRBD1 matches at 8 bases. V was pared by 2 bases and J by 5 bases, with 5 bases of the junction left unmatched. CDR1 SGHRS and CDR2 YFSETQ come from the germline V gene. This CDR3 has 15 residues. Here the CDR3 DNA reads TGCGCCAGCAGCTTACAGGGGGGGCAAAATGAAAAACTGTTTTTT. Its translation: CASSLQGGQNEKLFF.

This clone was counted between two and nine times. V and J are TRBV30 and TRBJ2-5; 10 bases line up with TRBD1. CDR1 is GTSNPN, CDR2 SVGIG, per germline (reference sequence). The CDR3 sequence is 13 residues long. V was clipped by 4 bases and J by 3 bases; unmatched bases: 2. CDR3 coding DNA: TGTGCCTGGAACGGACAGGGGGAAGAGACCCAGTACTTC. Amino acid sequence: CAWNGQGEETQYF.

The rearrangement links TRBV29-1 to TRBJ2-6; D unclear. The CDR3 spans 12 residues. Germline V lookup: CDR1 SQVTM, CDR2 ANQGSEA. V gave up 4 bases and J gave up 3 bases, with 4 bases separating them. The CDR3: CSVASGANVLTF. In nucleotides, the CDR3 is TGCAGCGTTGCTAGTGGGGCCAACGTCCTGACTTTC.

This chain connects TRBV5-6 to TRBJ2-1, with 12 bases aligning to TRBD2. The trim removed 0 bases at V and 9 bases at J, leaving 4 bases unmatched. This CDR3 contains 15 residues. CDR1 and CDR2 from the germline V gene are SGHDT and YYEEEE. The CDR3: CASSLASGGAGEQFF. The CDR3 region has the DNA TGTGCCAGCAGCTTGGCTAGCGGGGGGGCCGGTGAGCAGTTCTTC.

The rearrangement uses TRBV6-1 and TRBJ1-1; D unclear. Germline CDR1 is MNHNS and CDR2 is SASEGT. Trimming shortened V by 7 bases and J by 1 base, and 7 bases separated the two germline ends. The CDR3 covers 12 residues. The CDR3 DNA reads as TGTGCCAGCATCCCCAAGAACACTGAAGCTTTCTTT. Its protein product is CASIPKNTEAFF.

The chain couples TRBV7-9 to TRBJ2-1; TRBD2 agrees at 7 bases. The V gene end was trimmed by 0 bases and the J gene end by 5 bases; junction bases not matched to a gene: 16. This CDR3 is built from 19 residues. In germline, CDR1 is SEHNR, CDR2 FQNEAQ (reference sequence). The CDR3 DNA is TGTGCCAGCAGCTTAGCGCTCGCCATTGCTAGCGGAAACGACAATGAGCAGTTCTTC. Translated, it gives CASSLALAIASGNDNEQFF.

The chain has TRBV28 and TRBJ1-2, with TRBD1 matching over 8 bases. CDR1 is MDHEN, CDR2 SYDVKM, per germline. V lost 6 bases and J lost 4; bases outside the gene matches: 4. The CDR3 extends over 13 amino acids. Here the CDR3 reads CASSQGQGYGYTF. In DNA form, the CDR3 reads TGTGCCAGCAGCCAAGGACAGGGCTATGGCTACACCTTC.

The chain's CDR3 is CSGGHEASTEAFF. DNA of the CDR3: TGCAGCGGGGGACATGAGGCCAGTACTGAAGCTTTCTTT. The chain joins TRBV29-1 to TRBJ1-1, with a possible D match to TRBD1 (6 bases). The V end lost 7 bases, the J end lost 5 bases, and 17 bases lay between the germline ends. CDR1 is SQVTM, CDR2 ANQGSEA, per germline. The CDR3 covers 13 residues.

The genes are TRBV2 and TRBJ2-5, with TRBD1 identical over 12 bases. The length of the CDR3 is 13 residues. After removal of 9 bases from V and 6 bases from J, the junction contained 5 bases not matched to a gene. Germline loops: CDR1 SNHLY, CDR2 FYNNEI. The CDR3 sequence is CASIRDRGQTQYF. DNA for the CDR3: TGTGCCAGTATCCGGGACAGGGGGCAGACCCAGTACTTC.